This T cell receptor (beta chain) is from a study of cytomegalovirus exposure and HLA in healthy donors. Whole-study results and caveats: According to a later analysis, most TCR beta chains associated with CMV appeared HLA-restricted. Some highly shared sequence variants likely arose as a pipeline artifact. The authors enumerated 150 to 200 TCR beta chains as linked to cytomegalovirus. Common viral pathogens (according to a later analysis) appeared linked to several of the most significant clusters.

This CDR3 region has 13 residues. CDR1 LGHNA and CDR2 YNFKEQ come from the germline V gene. Unmatched junction bases numbered 1, after V lost 1 base and J lost 5 bases. Note on this clone: No antigen is known for it.

The primer mix had 60 Vbeta and 13 Jbeta primers. Profiling relied on immunoSEQ multiplex PCR, and the TCRdb table lists in-frame clones only, not all of them. The table includes around 170,000 clones, over 75% detected once. This receptor was taken from a man aged 50 to 59 in good health and CMV-seronegative. This chain uses TRBV4-2 with TRBJ2-5; 7 bases map to TRBD2. The sequenced sample consisted of PBMCs. The CDR3 region is CASSQGRGETQYF. The CDR3 DNA is TGTGCCAGCAGCCAAGGGCGGGGGGAGACCCAGTACTTC.